This T cell receptor beta chain appears in the sequencing data of a study of radiotherapy plus CTLA-4 blockade in lung cancer. As regards this clone: Its antigen is as yet unknown.

General observations from the study: Early shifts in blood T cell clones, with interferon-beta, reportedly predicted response best. Blood saw expansion of tumor-derived TCR clones after radiotherapy plus ipilimumab.

Sequenced by immunoSEQ multiplex PCR; TCRdb stores in-frame clones only, minus some. Of roughly 77,000 clones listed, 74% are singletons. The specimen comprised peripheral blood, sampled from a patient treated with radiotherapy plus ipilimumab. This receptor was taken from a human donor with non-small cell lung cancer whose response to radiotherapy plus ipilimumab could not be evaluated.

CDR3 DNA: TGCGCCAGCAGCTTGTCGTCCGATAGCTCCTACGAGCAGTACTTC. Its translation is CASSLSSDSSYEQYF. The V and J genes are TRBV5-1 and TRBJ2-7, with D unclear. The CDR3 covers 15 residues. V lost 1 base and J lost 0, with 11 bases in between. Germline assignment: CDR1 SGHRS and CDR2 YFSETQ.